A single sample gave rise to the 19 T cell receptor beta chains below, sequenced in a study of blood T cell repertoires in COVID-19. TCRdb keeps only in-frame clones here, not all; method: immunoSEQ multiplex PCR. The sample lists some 330,000 clones, around nine tenths occurring once. The sequencing input was PBMCs or T cells enriched from blood (not recorded which). Every receptor here comes from a man aged 25 to 45 who had recovered from COVID-19.

The V gene is TRBV7-2, the J gene TRBJ1-3, with D perhaps TRBD1 (6 bases). The CDR3 is made up of 17 amino acids. Germline values: CDR1 SGHTA, CDR2 FQGNSA. Trimming shortened V by 3 bases and J by 0 bases, and 15 bases separated the two germline ends. The CDR3 sequence: CASSFTGPGASGNTIYF. The CDR3 nucleotides are TGTGCCAGCAGCTTTACAGGGCCCGGAGCCTCTGGAAACACCATATATTTT.

J is TRBJ2-5 and V is TRBV6-5; 8 positions match TRBD2. V lost 2 bases and J lost 5; bases outside the gene matches: 10. The CDR3 has 16 residues. The germline V gene encodes CDR1 MNHEY and CDR2 SVGAGI. The CDR3 region is CASSYVGGGIRETQYF. CDR3 DNA: TGTGCCAGCAGTTACGTGGGCGGGGGGATTAGGGAGACCCAGTACTTC.

The chain links TRBV7-8 to TRBJ1-5, with 9 bases that match TRBD1. Trimming at V came to 2 bases and at J to 1 base, leaving 3 bases not matched to a gene. Per germline, CDR1 SGHVS and CDR2 FQNEAQ. The CDR3 runs 16 residues. As DNA, the CDR3 is TGTGCCAGCAGCTTACGGGACAGGGTGAGCAATCAGCCCCAGCATTTT. Encoded protein: CASSLRDRVSNQPQHF.

This chain links TRBV29-1 with TRBJ2-5, with TRBD1 matching 7 bases. V lost 6 bases to trimming and J lost 4 bases; unmatched junction nucleotides: 2. The CDR3 is made up of 11 amino acids. The germline V gene has CDR1 SQVTM and CDR2 ANQGSEA. CDR3 DNA sequence: TGCAGCGTGGGACAGAGAGAGACCCAGTACTTC. It is translated as CSVGQRETQYF. The full variable domain, its missing parts supplied by reference TRBV29-1 and TRBJ2-5, is SAVISQKPSRDICQRGTSLTIQCQVDSQVTMMFWYRQQPGQSLTLIATANQGSEATYESGFVIDKFPISRPNLTFSTLTVSNMSPEDSSIYLCSVGQRETQYFGPGTRLLVL.

The chain combines TRBV11-3 with TRBJ2-1, with 7 bases that match TRBD1. Germline V CDR1 and CDR2: SGHNT, YENEEA. The CDR3 sequence is 18 residues long. Unmatched junction bases numbered 10, after V lost 0 bases and J lost 2 bases. In DNA form, the CDR3 reads TGTGCCAGCAGCTTAGAGGGGGTGGGACAGTCAACCTACAATGAGCAGTTCTTC. Encoded protein: CASSLEGVGQSTYNEQFF.

This chain joins TRBV29-1 and TRBJ2-1, with 8 bases identical to TRBD1. This CDR3 spans 14 amino acids. CDR1 and CDR2 (germline): SQVTM, ANQGSEA. The ends lost 6 bases at V and 3 bases at J; junction bases unmatched: 7. The CDR3 region is CSVGPDRDYNEQFF. The CDR3 DNA is TGCAGCGTCGGGCCGGACAGGGACTACAATGAGCAGTTCTTC.

The chain recombines TRBV18 with TRBJ1-2; 8 bases map to TRBD1. The germline V gene encodes CDR1 KGHSH and CDR2 LQKENI. CDR3 length: 15 residues. V shed 2 bases, J shed 2 bases, and the junction held 4 bases outside the gene matches. The CDR3 protein is CASSPSRGLNYGYTF. The CDR3 DNA reads TGTGCCAGCTCACCATCCAGGGGGCTGAACTATGGCTACACCTTC.

The chain carries TRBV9 and TRBJ2-2, with 9 bases lining up with TRBD1. The CDR3 loop spans 15 amino acids. J lost 5 bases, V lost 0 bases, and 2 bases had no gene match. Germline CDR1 is SGDLS and CDR2 is YYNGEE. The CDR3 DNA follows: TGTGCCAGCAGCGTAGGACAGGGGGTAACCGGGGAGCTGTTTTTT. Translation gives CASSVGQGVTGELFF.

This clone was seen just once. The chain employs TRBV3-1 (or the pseudogene TRBV3-2) and TRBJ1-3; D might be TRBD1 (6 bases). CDR3 size: 16 residues. Trimming removed 4 bases at V and 1 base at J, with 14 bases between. Germline CDR1 LGHDT, CDR2 YNNKEL (reference sequence). CDR3 DNA: TGTGCCAGCAGCCGGACATTAGGGGGTTCTGGAAACACCATATATTTT. Residues: CASSRTLGGSGNTIYF.

V and J are TRBV30 and TRBJ2-3; the D gene is possibly TRBD1 (5 bases). The germline V gene encodes CDR1 GTSNPN and CDR2 SVGIG (reference sequence). This CDR3 has 12 amino acids. V dropped 2 bases and J dropped 6 bases, with 9 bases sitting between them. The CDR3 region is CAWSTYRDTQYF. The CDR3 DNA is TGTGCCTGGAGTACCTACAGGGATACGCAGTATTTT.

This chain links TRBV5-6 with TRBJ2-3, with TRBD2 identical over 11 bases. The CDR3 is 17 amino acids. Germline CDR1 is SGHDT and CDR2 is YYEEEE. The trim removed 4 bases at V and 0 bases at J, leaving 7 bases unmatched. Here the CDR3 DNA reads TGTGCCAGCAGCCTTAGACTAGCGGGGATTAGCACAGATACGCAGTATTTT. It translates to CASSLRLAGISTDTQYF.

The CDR3 loop is CASSLRWTDYSNQPQHF. CDR3 sequence (DNA): TGTGCCAGCAGCTTGCGATGGACAGACTATAGCAATCAGCCCCAGCATTTT. The V and J genes are TRBV5-5 and TRBJ1-5; D is perhaps TRBD1 (6 bases). Germline CDR1 is SGHKS and CDR2 is YYEKEE (reference sequence). V lost 1 base and J 0 bases, leaving 14 bases between the germline ends. The CDR3 extends over 17 amino acids. Full variable domain (remainder filled in from reference TRBV5-5 and TRBJ1-5): DAGVTQSPTHLIKTRGQQVTLRCSPISGHKSVSWYQQVLGQGPQFIFQYYEKEERGRGNFPDRFSARQFPNYSSELNVNALLLGDSALYLCASSLRWTDYSNQPQHFGDGTRLSIL.

V usage is TRBV27 and J usage is TRBJ2-1, with 8 bases identical to TRBD2. This CDR3 region has 16 residues. Germline V gene sequence: CDR1 MNHEY, CDR2 SMNVEV (reference sequence). The V gene end was trimmed by 1 base and the J gene end by 1 base; junction bases not matched to a gene: 3. The CDR3 DNA reads TGTGCCAGCAGTTTATTGCCTAGCGGGTCCTACAATGAGCAGTTCTTC. It specifies CASSLLPSGSYNEQFF.

Note on this clone: This same CDR3 is encoded by further DNA sequences in the sample. V usage is TRBV12-3 or TRBV12-4 and J usage is TRBJ1-2, with 7 positions matching TRBD1. With 3 bases clipped from V and 2 bases from J, the junction kept 0 bases outside the gene matches. This CDR3 is 13 amino acids long. CDR3 loop: CASSLTGNYGYTF. The CDR3 region has the DNA TGTGCCAGCAGTTTGACAGGGAACTATGGCTACACCTTC.

The CDR3 bases are TGCGCCAGCAGCCCGACAGGGAGAGAATATGGCTACACCTTC. Protein product: CASSPTGREYGYTF. The V gene is TRBV5-1, the J gene TRBJ1-2, with 7 bases matching TRBD1. This CDR3 spans 14 amino acids. Germline V gene lookup returns CDR1 SGHRS and CDR2 YFSETQ. The ends lost 4 bases at V and 5 bases at J; junction bases unmatched: 8.

The chain joins TRBV18 to TRBJ2-7; 7 bases agree with TRBD1. Per germline, CDR1 KGHSH and CDR2 LQKENI. V was clipped by 3 bases and J by 3 bases; unmatched bases: 5. The CDR3 has 14 residues. The CDR3 nucleotides read TGTGCCAGCTCACCCATGGGACAGCGCTACGAGCAGTACTTC. This sequence encodes CASSPMGQRYEQYF.

J is TRBJ2-3 and V is TRBV20-1, with 10 bases identical to TRBD2. The V gene end was trimmed by 3 bases and the J gene end by 0 bases; junction bases not matched to a gene: 6. The CDR3 is 16 residues long. The germline V gene encodes CDR1 DFQATT and CDR2 SNEGSKA (reference sequence). DNA for the CDR3: TGCAGTGCTAGTCGACTAGCGGGTCTAAGCACAGATACGCAGTATTTT. This encodes CSASRLAGLSTDTQYF.

The chain is built from TRBV20-1 and TRBJ1-1; no reliable D call. Looked up from germline, CDR1 is DFQATT and CDR2 is SNEGSKA (reference sequence). The CDR3 runs to 11 residues. The V end was cut by 2 bases, the J end by 6 bases, with 7 bases between. CDR3 DNA: TGCAGTGCTAGATTGTATCCTGAAGCTTTCTTT. Amino acid sequence: CSARLYPEAFF.

J is TRBJ2-2 and V is TRBV7-8; 7 bases map to TRBD1. V lost 5 bases and J lost 3; bases outside the gene matches: 6. From germline, CDR1 is SGHVS and CDR2 FQNEAQ. This CDR3 contains 15 residues. CDR3 coding DNA: TGTGCCAGCAGCCGAGGGGACAGAGACACCGGGGAGCTGTTTTTT. This encodes CASSRGDRDTGELFF.